The 18 T cell receptor beta chains listed next were all sequenced from one sample in a study of blood T cell repertoires in COVID-19. This table comes from immunoSEQ multiplex PCR, and its TCRdb copy is limited to in-frame clones, with some not included. Of 50,000 to 60,000 clones in the sample, over 80% were seen once. The specimen sequenced was peripheral blood. All receptors derive from a man aged 65 to 79 with active COVID-19.

This clone turned up a few times. The rearrangement joins TRBV5-4 to TRBJ2-3; 10 bases are shared with TRBD2. V gave up 4 bases and J gave up 6 bases; unmatched junction bases: 11. This CDR3 has 16 amino acids. CDR1 is SGHNT, CDR2 YYREEE, per germline (reference sequence). CDR3 bases: TGTGCCAGCAGCCCAGCGGGACTAGCGCTTACCGATACGCAGTATTTT. It specifies CASSPAGLALTDTQYF.

The gene calls are TRBV2 and TRBJ2-1; 11 nucleotides agree with TRBD2. V dropped 8 bases and J dropped 2; count of bases not matched to a gene: 11. The length of the CDR3 is 17 residues. Germline-derived CDR1 and CDR2 are SNHLY and FYNNEI. Here the CDR3 reads CASRVTSGGSPYNEQFF. The CDR3 DNA reads TGTGCCAGCCGGGTTACTAGCGGGGGCTCCCCCTACAATGAGCAGTTCTTC.

The chain recombines TRBV7-9 with TRBJ2-5; TRBD1 is a possible D gene (6 bases). The CDR3 runs 18 residues. Trimming took off 1 base at V and 3 bases at J, with 21 bases between the two ends. Germline CDR1 and CDR2: SEHNR and FQNEAQ (reference sequence). This chain's CDR3 is CASSLGVNRNRVKETQYF. The CDR3 DNA follows: TGTGCCAGCAGCTTAGGAGTAAACAGGAACAGGGTGAAAGAGACCCAGTACTTC.

V and J are TRBV6-5 and TRBJ1-2; 7 bases match TRBD1. Germline V lookup: CDR1 MNHEY, CDR2 SVGAGI. Germline trimming cut 6 bases from V and 9 bases from J; bases unmatched to any gene: 7. This CDR3 is 12 amino acids long. The CDR3 here is CASSRTGQSYTF. The CDR3 DNA reads as TGTGCCAGCAGCCGAACGGGACAGAGCTACACCTTC.

The V and J genes are TRBV24-1 and TRBJ2-1, with D perhaps TRBD2 (7 bases). Trimming cost V 4 bases and J 7 bases, with 13 bases left between them. Germline CDR1 is KGHDR and CDR2 is SFDVKD. This CDR3 region has 14 residues. CDR3 residues: CATSDLGGRNEQFF. The CDR3, as DNA: TGTGCCACCAGTGACCTCGGGGGGCGGAATGAGCAGTTCTTC.

V and J are TRBV19 and TRBJ1-1; D call uncertain. CDR1 is LNHDA, CDR2 SQIVND, per germline (reference sequence). The CDR3 has 15 residues. Trimming pared 2 bases from V and 0 bases from J, leaving 10 bases between. CDR3: CASSINPGLNTEAFF. CDR3 sequence (DNA): TGTGCCAGTAGTATAAATCCGGGTTTGAACACTGAAGCTTTCTTT.

Concerning this clone: Because it lacks the conserved phenylalanine or tryptophan at the end, this CDR3 is likely a read error. No DNA is shown, since the ends of the CDR3 on it are uncertain; the CDR3 is the one TCRdb lists. The chain is built from TRBV3-1 (or the pseudogene TRBV3-2) and TRBJ2-7; the table's D call, TRBD2, has no DNA check behind it. Germline CDR1 is LGHDT and CDR2 is YNNKEL (reference sequence). The CDR3 sequence runs 13 residues, both termini included. The CDR3 region is CASSPRGAGPTGN.

This clone was counted once. The V call is TRBV7-9, the J call TRBJ1-2; 12 bases are a match to TRBD1. The CDR3 totals 16 residues. V gave up 6 bases and J gave up 6 bases; unmatched junction bases: 11. The germline V gene has CDR1 SEHNR and CDR2 FQNEAQ (reference sequence). DNA of the CDR3: TGTGCCAGCAGTAACGCCCTGGGACAGGGGGCGCATGGCTACACCTTC. Encoded protein: CASSNALGQGAHGYTF.

This clone was seen a single time. V usage is TRBV9 and J usage is TRBJ1-2; tentatively, D is TRBD1 (6 bases). The V end lost 0 bases, the J end lost 6 bases, and 9 bases lay between the germline ends. CDR1 and CDR2 (germline): SGDLS, YYNGEE. There are 13 residues in the CDR3. The CDR3 coding sequence is TGTGCCAGCAGCGTAGACAGGGTCCATGGCTACACCTTC. Amino acid sequence: CASSVDRVHGYTF.

This chain joins TRBV5-6 and TRBJ2-2; 9 positions match TRBD2. After removal of 2 bases from V and 0 bases from J, the junction contained 11 bases not matched to a gene. The CDR3 has 19 residues. CDR1 SGHDT and CDR2 YYEEEE come from the germline V gene. CDR3 loop: CASSLPLSSGGPNTGELFF. CDR3 DNA sequence: TGTGCCAGCAGCTTACCTTTGAGTAGCGGGGGACCGAACACCGGGGAGCTGTTTTTT. The entire variable domain, with the rest obtained from reference TRBV5-6 and TRBJ2-2, is as follows: DAGVTQSPTHLIKTRGQQVTLRCSPKSGHDTVSWYQQALGQGPQFIFQYYEEEERQRGNFPDRFSGHQFPNYSSELNVNALLLGDSALYLCASSLPLSSGGPNTGELFFGEGSRLTVL.

This chain uses TRBV7-9 with TRBJ1-6, with TRBD1 matching over 8 bases. Germline V gene lookup returns CDR1 SEHNR and CDR2 FQNEAQ (reference sequence). V was clipped by 8 bases and J by 11 bases; unmatched bases: 5. The CDR3 length is 12 residues. The CDR3 DNA is TGTGCCAGCGCGACAGGGGCGGCACCCCTCCACTTT. The encoded protein is CASATGAAPLHF.

This clone showed up just a few times. This chain connects TRBV12-2 to TRBJ2-2; TRBD2 reflects the table's D call only, with no check against the DNA. TRBV12-2 is labeled a pseudogene. The length of the CDR3 is 13 residues. This CDR3 is CASRLVWSGELFF. Here the CDR3 DNA reads TGTGCAAGTCGCTTAGTTTGGAGCGGGGAGCTGTTTTTT.

This sequence joins TRBV6-5 and TRBJ1-1, with 7 bases lining up with TRBD1. Looked up from germline, CDR1 is MNHEY and CDR2 is SVGAGI. The J segment lost 1 base and the V segment lost 10 bases, leaving 6 bases of the junction unmatched. There are 13 residues in the CDR3. The CDR3 reads CANDRVRNTEAFF. The DNA for the CDR3 is TGTGCCAACGACAGGGTGCGGAACACTGAAGCTTTCTTT.

V and J are TRBV27 and TRBJ2-2; 10 bases align to TRBD1. Germline V CDR1 and CDR2: MNHEY, SMNVEV (reference sequence). The CDR3 is 16 residues long. Trimming cost V 3 bases and J 3 bases; bases outside gene matches: 4. CDR3 in DNA: TGTGCCAGCAGTTTGACAGGGGGCCGTTACACCGGGGAGCTGTTTTTT. It specifies CASSLTGGRYTGELFF.

The rearrangement joins TRBV4-1 to TRBJ2-7; 8 bases are a match to TRBD1. Germline trimming cut 1 base from V and 3 bases from J; bases unmatched to any gene: 2. Germline V CDR1 and CDR2: MGHRA, YSYEKL. The CDR3 is 14 amino acids. CDR3 amino acids: CASSQAGGFYEQYF. The CDR3 coding sequence is TGCGCCAGCAGCCAAGCAGGGGGCTTCTACGAGCAGTACTTC.

This clone has a single count. V usage is TRBV4-3 and J usage is TRBJ1-2; D gene unclear. Germline V gene data show CDR1 as LGHNA and CDR2 as YSLEER. Trimming removed 0 bases at V and 4 bases at J, with 12 bases between. CDR3 length: 15 residues. This CDR3 is CASSQDRDYFYGYTF. The CDR3 DNA sequence: TGCGCCAGCAGCCAAGACCGGGATTACTTCTATGGCTACACCTTC.

The chain is built from TRBV19 and TRBJ2-1; a weak D match, TRBD2 (6 bases). V dropped 3 bases and J dropped 0 bases, with 12 bases sitting between them. From germline, CDR1 is LNHDA and CDR2 SQIVND (reference sequence). This CDR3 has 16 residues. This CDR3 reads CASSIRGISSYNEQFF. The CDR3 DNA reads TGTGCCAGTAGTATCCGCGGGATAAGCTCCTACAATGAGCAGTTCTTC.

The V and J genes are TRBV9 and TRBJ1-5, with 8 bases identical to TRBD1. The CDR3 totals 15 residues. V was pared by 0 bases and J by 7 bases, with 6 bases of the junction left unmatched. CDR1 and CDR2 (germline): SGDLS, YYNGEE. CDR3 nucleotides: TGTGCCAGCAGCGTAGGACCGACAGGGGAACAGCCCCAGCATTTT. Its translation is CASSVGPTGEQPQHF. The variable domain in full, completed from reference TRBV9 and TRBJ1-5, reads DSGVTQTPKHLITATGQRVTLRCSPRSGDLSVYWYQQSLDQGLQFLIQYYNGEERAKGNILERFSAQQFPDLHSELNLSSLELGDSALYFCASSVGPTGEQPQHFGDGTRLSIL.